This T cell receptor beta chain emerged from a study of blood T cell repertoires in COVID-19. Study overall: Spain, Italy and the United States supplied samples that represented acute and convalescent COVID-19. Sources were T cells, B-cell-depleted T cells, or PBMCs; the material itself was cDNA or gDNA.

Produced via immunoSEQ multiplex PCR; TCRdb's table is partial and in-frame only. The sample records a few hundred thousand clones, approximately 86% being singletons. The sample consisted of peripheral blood. The TCR sequence derives from a woman in her 70s with COVID-19, enrolled during active disease.

The CDR3 sequence is CASSLGALGMGVSGELFF. DNA of the CDR3: TGTGCCAGCAGCTTAGGGGCTCTGGGTATGGGTGTATCCGGGGAGCTGTTTTTT. The chain links TRBV7-8 to TRBJ2-2; no definite D call. Germline lookup yields CDR1 SGHVS and CDR2 FQNEAQ. V was shortened by 1 base and J by 6 bases, with 21 bases between the two germline ends. CDR3 size: 18 residues.